This T cell receptor beta chain was identified in a study of CD8 T cells in ankylosing spondylitis. Study-wide results and caveats: Ankylosing spondylitis blood appeared to carry a characteristic TCR beta motif of roughly eight highly homologous variants.

The table lists this clonotype with a few counts. Its antigen is undetermined. With molecular barcodes, quantitative 5'-RACE was used to make the TCR beta libraries. TCRdb ran MiXCR on the 5' RACE reads and lists one entry per CDR3 protein. This sample has under 850,000 distinct CDR3 sequences, with roughly 19% found just once. Unmatched junction bases numbered 17, after V lost 4 bases and J lost 7 bases. The germline V gene has CDR1 SGHAT and CDR2 FQNNGV. The CDR3 length is 18 residues. Material for sequencing was blood, either unsorted or a sorted T cell fraction (not recorded which). The chain couples TRBV11-2 to TRBJ2-4, with 9 nucleotides matching TRBD2. The clonotype originates from a male donor with ankylosing spondylitis. As DNA, the CDR3 is TGTGCCAGCAGCTCCCGGTCGGGTAGCGGGAGTGTTATGAACATTCAGTACTTC. Residues: CASSSRSGSGSVMNIQYF.